The clone carrying this T cell receptor (beta chain) was detected only a few times. Each CDR3 protein gets one entry after TCRdb re-called the 5' RACE reads with MiXCR. The sample records nearly 80,000 distinct CDR3 sequences, around 7.3% being singletons. The data derive from a study of spatial heterogeneity in lung cancer. Study context: The study observed each unique TCR and UMI combination more than ten times on average in raw reads.

Noted time point: sample taken at primary tumor resection. Whole RNA obtained from tumor, nontumor lung or frozen PBMC underwent sequencing without sorting. The sequence was collected from a male donor with early-stage non-small cell lung cancer. The starting material was PBMCs, obtained at surgery.

The CDR3 reads CASSYRTGMNTEAFF. The CDR3 bases are TGTGCCAGCAGTTACCGGACAGGCATGAACACTGAAGCTTTCTTT. The V and J genes are TRBV6-5 and TRBJ1-1, with 7 positions matching TRBD1. This CDR3 region has 15 residues. V lost 2 bases and J lost 0; bases outside the gene matches: 3. The germline CDR1 and CDR2 sequences are MNHEY and SVGAGI.